Below, 18 T cell receptor beta chains from the same sample are listed, as sequenced in a study of molecular identifiers for immune sequencing clone quantification. TCRdb called the PCR reads again in MiXCR, with one record for every CDR3 protein. The sample yields around 480,000 distinct CDR3 sequences, around 23% seen once. Sequencing input: naive CD8+ T cells from blood, with Jurkat cell RNA spiked in. Noted subset: FACS-sorted CD8+CD4-CCR7+CD45RA+ naive T cells. These TCRs come from a human donor in good health. Some libraries in this study had Jurkat cell RNA spiked in.

This clonotype was recorded a few times. The chain links TRBV19 to TRBJ2-5; TRBD1 or TRBD2 may be the D gene (6 bases each). The V end lost 7 bases, the J end lost 4 bases, and 10 bases lay between the germline ends. Germline CDR1 and CDR2: LNHDA and SQIVND (reference sequence). This CDR3 region has 12 residues. CDR3 protein: CASIGGRETQYF. The DNA for the CDR3 is TGTGCCAGTATTGGGGGGCGAGAGACCCAGTACTTC.

This clonotype was observed many times. The CDR3 coding sequence is TGTGCCAGCTCACCACCGCTGGGCACAGATACGCAGTATTTT. This gives the protein CASSPPLGTDTQYF. The chain is built from TRBV18 and TRBJ2-3; D is ambiguous. This CDR3 spans 14 amino acids. The V and J ends lost 0 bases and 1 base respectively, with 5 bases between them. CDR1 is KGHSH and CDR2 is LQKENI in the germline V gene. Full variable domain (remainder filled in from reference TRBV18 and TRBJ2-3): NAGVMQNPRHLVRRRGQEARLRCSPMKGHSHVYWYRQLPEEGLKFMVYLQKENIIDESGMPKERFSAEFPKEGPSILRIQQVVRGDSAAYFCASSPPLGTDTQYFGPGTRLTVL.

The gene calls are TRBV19 and TRBJ2-1; D perhaps matches TRBD1 (6 bases). V dropped 7 bases and J dropped 0 bases, with 13 bases sitting between them. Germline V CDR1 and CDR2: LNHDA, SQIVND (reference sequence). The CDR3 is made up of 15 amino acids. The CDR3 protein is CASINRDNSYNEQFF. The CDR3 region has the DNA TGTGCCAGTATTAACCGGGACAACTCCTACAATGAGCAGTTCTTC.

This clonotype was detected many times. The rearrangement joins TRBV6-1 to TRBJ1-1; D is unclear. The CDR3 contains 14 residues. V lost 2 bases and J 0 bases, leaving 7 bases between the germline ends. Germline V gene lookup returns CDR1 MNHNS and CDR2 SASEGT. As DNA, the CDR3 is TGTGCCAGCAGTGAACGAACAGTGAACACTGAAGCTTTCTTT. This encodes CASSERTVNTEAFF.

The J gene is TRBJ2-3, the V gene TRBV3-2; the table's D call of TRBD2 was not tested on the DNA. TRBV3-2 is deemed a pseudogene. The CDR3 extends over 17 amino acids. In nucleotides, the CDR3 is TGTGCCAGCAGCCAAGATTGCTCTAGCGGGGGACCAGATACGCAGTATTTT. Translating gives CASSQDCSSGGPDTQYF.

This clonotype has a handful of counts. The CDR3 nucleotides read TGTGCCAGCAGTCACTGGGGGGCCTTATCCTACAATGAGCAGTTCTTC. Amino acid sequence: CASSHWGALSYNEQFF. The rearrangement links TRBV12-3 or TRBV12-4 to TRBJ2-1; either TRBD1 or TRBD2 may supply D (6 bases each). The germline V and J ends were trimmed by 5 bases and 1 base, with 15 bases remaining between them. This CDR3 comprises 16 residues.

The J gene is TRBJ2-2, the V gene TRBV6-2 or TRBV6-3; no definite D call. The germline V gene has CDR1 MNHEY and CDR2 SVGEGT. CDR3 length: 16 residues. V gave up 4 bases and J gave up 1 base, with 13 bases separating them. In DNA form, the CDR3 reads TGTGCCAGCAGTTCGATAGAACGGAGGAACACCGGGGAGCTGTTTTTT. This codes for CASSSIERRNTGELFF.

This clonotype has a count of ten or more. V usage is TRBV20-1 and J usage is TRBJ1-4, with D unclear. V lost 0 bases to trimming and J lost 8 bases, with 7 bases between them. The CDR3 consists of 12 residues. The germline V gene has CDR1 DFQATT and CDR2 SNEGSKA (reference sequence). As DNA, the CDR3 is TGCAGTGCTAGAGAGCAGGCGGAAAAACTGTTTTTT. This encodes CSAREQAEKLFF.

On this clonotype itself: A much larger clone differs from this one at a single base, so this may be a read error. V is TRBV13 and J is TRBJ1-2; 9 nucleotides agree with TRBD1. CDR3 length equals 15 residues. The trim removed 5 bases at V and 7 bases at J, leaving 11 bases unmatched. Per the germline V gene, CDR1 is PRHDT and CDR2 is FYEKMQ (reference sequence). CDR3 DNA: TGTGCCAGCAGCAGCCACGGACAGGGGTTCTTTGGCTACACCTTC. Its protein is CASSSHGQGFFGYTF.

This clonotype was seen ten or more times. The J gene is TRBJ1-1, the V gene TRBV7-9; D gene uncertain. In germline, CDR1 is SEHNR, CDR2 FQNEAQ (reference sequence). V lost 4 bases, J lost 2 bases, and 11 bases lay in between. The CDR3 has 14 residues. The CDR3 coding sequence is TGTGCCAGCAGCTACGGCTCAGCAAACACTGAAGCTTTCTTT. As protein: CASSYGSANTEAFF.

This clonotype has more than one count but fewer than ten. The chain recombines TRBV7-9 with TRBJ1-6, with D hard to call. This CDR3 region has 15 residues. From germline, CDR1 is SEHNR and CDR2 FQNEAQ (reference sequence). Trimming pared 9 bases from V and 0 bases from J, leaving 12 bases between. The DNA for the CDR3 is TGTGCCAGTCGATTGGGCAGCTCCTATAATTCACCCCTCCACTTT. Its translation is CASRLGSSYNSPLHF.

This clonotype has a count of ten or more. The gene calls are TRBV7-6 and TRBJ1-4; 7 bases align to TRBD1. This CDR3 spans 17 amino acids. V lost 5 bases, J lost 0 bases, and 9 bases stayed unmatched. Germline V CDR1 and CDR2: SGHVS, FNYEAQ. CDR3 protein: CASSGLVRGATNEKLFF. The CDR3 coding sequence is TGTGCCAGCAGCGGACTCGTCAGGGGGGCAACTAATGAAAAACTGTTTTTT.

This clonotype was detected only a few times. Germline is not matched at one junction end, which may reflect a read error. V and J are TRBV7-7 and TRBJ1-1; tentative D call: TRBD1 (5 bases). CDR1 is SSHAT and CDR2 is FNYEAQ in the germline V gene (reference sequence). This CDR3 contains 13 residues. As DNA, the CDR3 is TGTGCTAGCAGCCCGGGACCGACAACTGAAGCTTTCTTT. It encodes CASSPGPTTEAFF.

In this sample, this clonotype turned up a few times. The chain employs TRBV27 and TRBJ2-7, with a tentative D call TRBD1 (6 bases). V shed 7 bases and J shed 2 bases, with 12 bases lying between them. The V gene's germline CDR1 is MNHEY and CDR2 SMNVEV (reference sequence). The CDR3 consists of 13 residues. The CDR3: CASTDRQTYEQYF. CDR3 DNA sequence: TGTGCCAGCACCGACAGGCAGACCTACGAGCAGTACTTC.

The CDR3 spells CASSPLAGGLKYQETQYF. The CDR3 coding sequence is TGTGCCAGCAGCCCCTTAGCGGGAGGCTTAAAGTACCAAGAGACCCAGTACTTC. V gene TRBV5-3 combines with J gene TRBJ2-5, with 10 bases lining up with TRBD2. TRBV5-3 is flagged as an ORF with uncertain function. CDR3 length equals 18 residues. V lost 8 bases, J lost 0 bases, and 16 bases stayed unmatched.

This clonotype was detected only a few times. The gene calls are TRBV14 and TRBJ1-2; the D is unclear. Between the trimmed V and J ends, which lost 2 bases and 3 bases, there was a span of 10 bases. The germline CDR1 and CDR2 sequences are SGHDN and FVKESK. The CDR3 consists of 14 residues. The CDR3 spells CASSQLSSDYGYTF. DNA for the CDR3: TGTGCCAGCAGCCAATTATCTTCGGACTATGGCTACACCTTC.

V and J are TRBV12-3 or TRBV12-4 and TRBJ1-2, with 7 bases matching TRBD1. This CDR3 region has 18 residues. Trimming removed 3 bases from V and 2 bases from J; junction bases left unmatched: 15. DNA of the CDR3: TGTGCCAGCAGTTTCGAGGCCCTAGGGGGCGGAAGGAACTATGGCTACACCTTC. This translates into CASSFEALGGGRNYGYTF.

V is TRBV7-9 and J is TRBJ2-1, with 7 bases that match TRBD1. J gave up 8 bases and V 5 bases, and 15 bases lay outside the gene matches. This CDR3 region has 16 residues. Germline assignment: CDR1 SEHNR and CDR2 FQNEAQ (reference sequence). CDR3 nucleotide sequence: TGTGCCAGCAGCCCAATGCATACCACAGGGGTGGATGAGCAGTTCTTC. It yields the protein CASSPMHTTGVDEQFF.